These 19 T cell receptor beta chains originate from one sample sequenced in a study of follicular helper T cells after annual influenza vaccination. Some clones are missing from TCRdb's copy, which holds only in-frame ones; the method was immunoSEQ multiplex PCR. The sample records about 6,800 clones, roughly four fifths being singletons. Time point noted: 2015-2016 season, 7 days after influenza vaccination. The sequenced sample was CXCR5- memory CD4+ T cells sorted from blood, obtained 7 days after influenza vaccination. The receptors come from an adult who received the influenza vaccine.

The chain uses TRBV5-6 and TRBJ2-1; D ambiguous. Deletions cut 1 base from V and 4 bases from J, with 3 bases between. In germline, CDR1 is SGHDT, CDR2 YYEEEE. The CDR3 extends over 12 amino acids. The CDR3 DNA is TGTGCCAGCAGCTTGCGGTACAATGAGCAGTTCTTC. This codes for CASSLRYNEQFF.

The chain uses TRBV13 and TRBJ1-4; possible D gene TRBD1, 6 bases. CDR1 is PRHDT, CDR2 FYEKMQ, per germline (reference sequence). V lost 6 bases and J 8 bases, leaving 10 bases between the germline ends. The CDR3 is 12 residues long. Here the CDR3 reads CASSFGGEKLFF. DNA of the CDR3: TGTGCCAGCAGTTTTGGGGGCGAAAAACTGTTTTTT.

This sequence joins TRBV11-2 and TRBJ1-6; D ambiguous. Germline V gene data show CDR1 as SGHAT and CDR2 as FQNNGV. This CDR3 spans 14 amino acids. Trimming shortened V by 5 bases and J by 8 bases, and 13 bases separated the two germline ends. This CDR3 reads CASSRLSTDSPLHF. The CDR3 nucleotides are TGTGCCAGCAGCCGTTTGAGTACGGATTCACCCCTCCACTTT.

The V call is TRBV19, the J call TRBJ2-5; maybe TRBD1 (5 bases). V was shortened by 1 base and J by 1 base, with 7 bases between the two germline ends. The CDR3 sequence is 14 residues long. CDR1 and CDR2 (germline): LNHDA, SQIVND (reference sequence). CDR3: CASSIGTTQETQYF. DNA for the CDR3: TGTGCCAGTAGTATAGGGACAACCCAAGAGACCCAGTACTTC. Full variable domain (outside the CDR3, taken from reference TRBV19 and TRBJ2-5): DGGITQSPKYLFRKEGQNVTLSCEQNLNHDAMYWYRQDPGQGLRLIYYSQIVNDFQKGDIAEGYSVSREKKESFPLTVTSAQKNPTAFYLCASSIGTTQETQYFGPGTRLLVL.

The V call is TRBV29-1, the J call TRBJ2-5; D is possibly TRBD2 (5 bases). The CDR3 sequence is 13 residues long. CDR1 is SQVTM, CDR2 ANQGSEA, per germline. The germline V and J ends were trimmed by 3 bases and 4 bases, with 12 bases remaining between them. This CDR3 is CSVDYGGGETQYF. The CDR3 DNA reads TGCAGCGTTGATTACGGAGGCGGAGAGACCCAGTACTTC.

This clone came up a few times. The chain recombines TRBV4-1 with TRBJ1-6; D is uncertain. CDR1 and CDR2 (germline): MGHRA, YSYEKL. V gave up 8 bases and J gave up 3 bases, with 11 bases separating them. The CDR3 is made up of 14 amino acids. In DNA, the CDR3 is TGCGCCAGCCGAACGGGGAGCTATAATTCACCCCTCCACTTT. It encodes CASRTGSYNSPLHF.

The count of this clone is one. The chain couples TRBV10-2 to TRBJ1-2, with D possibly being TRBD1 (6 bases). V shed 5 bases and J shed 4 bases, with 8 bases lying between them. Germline CDR1 and CDR2: WSHSY and SAAADI. This CDR3 is 12 amino acids long. The CDR3: CASSPDSYGYTF. In DNA, the CDR3 is TGCGCCAGCAGTCCGGACAGCTATGGCTACACCTTC.

The chain recombines TRBV6-5 with TRBJ2-3; D ambiguous. The V end was cut by 2 bases, the J end by 0 bases, with 9 bases between. From germline, CDR1 is MNHEY and CDR2 SVGAGI. The length of the CDR3 is 15 residues. This CDR3 is CASSYDMSSTDTQYF. The CDR3 coding sequence is TGTGCCAGCAGTTACGACATGTCTAGCACAGATACGCAGTATTTT.

This CDR3 reads CASSPRQGGNNEQFF. Written as DNA, the CDR3 is TGTGCCAGCAGCCCGCGACAGGGGGGCAACAATGAGCAGTTCTTC. The V call is TRBV5-4, the J call TRBJ2-1, with 9 positions matching TRBD1. V was pared by 4 bases and J by 5 bases, with 7 bases of the junction left unmatched. Germline CDR1 is SGHNT and CDR2 is YYREEE (reference sequence). The CDR3 sequence is 15 residues long.

The V gene is TRBV7-2, the J gene TRBJ1-4, with no clear D. Germline lookup yields CDR1 SGHTA and CDR2 FQGNSA. The V gene lost 6 bases and the J gene lost 4 bases, with 15 bases spanning the gap. The CDR3 is made up of 15 amino acids. The CDR3 protein is CASSRGPGINEKLFF. The CDR3 bases are TGTGCCAGCAGTAGAGGACCGGGAATTAATGAAAAACTGTTTTTT.

J is TRBJ1-3 and V is TRBV5-1; D gene unclear. The CDR3 spans 13 residues. The ends were cut back, 0 bases at V and 2 bases at J, with 3 bases in the middle. Germline lookup yields CDR1 SGHRS and CDR2 YFSETQ. CDR3 nucleotide sequence: TGCGCCAGCAGCTTGGGGACTGGAAACACCATATATTTT. Residues: CASSLGTGNTIYF.

The chain has TRBV4-1 and TRBJ1-5, with D possibly matching TRBD1 (5 bases). V was pared by 1 base and J by 1 base, with 8 bases between. CDR3 length equals 15 residues. The germline CDR1 and CDR2 sequences are MGHRA and YSYEKL. DNA for the CDR3: TGCGCCAGCAGCCAAGCGGGGCAGAGCAATCAGCCCCAGCATTTT. Residues: CASSQAGQSNQPQHF.

J is TRBJ2-7 and V is TRBV13; 8 nucleotides agree with TRBD1. The CDR3 has 17 amino acids. Germline trimming cut 5 bases from V and 0 bases from J; bases unmatched to any gene: 12. Germline CDR1 is PRHDT and CDR2 is FYEKMQ (reference sequence). CDR3 region: CASSPRATGGPSYEQYF. CDR3 coding DNA: TGTGCCAGCAGCCCGCGGGCCACAGGGGGGCCCTCCTACGAGCAGTACTTC.

The genes are TRBV30 and TRBJ2-3; D perhaps matches TRBD2 (5 bases). The germline CDR1 and CDR2 sequences are GTSNPN and SVGIG (reference sequence). V was trimmed by 2 bases and J by 0 bases, leaving 6 bases between them. This CDR3 region has 13 residues. The CDR3 DNA sequence: TGTGCCTGGAGTACGGGGAGCACAGATACGCAGTATTTT. Translation gives CAWSTGSTDTQYF.

This chain links TRBV5-1 with TRBJ1-3; no definite D call. CDR1 SGHRS and CDR2 YFSETQ come from the germline V gene. Trimming cost V 0 bases and J 3 bases, with 10 bases left between them. The CDR3 runs to 15 residues. The CDR3 sequence: CASSLAPGNGNTIYF. CDR3 nucleotides: TGCGCCAGCAGCTTGGCTCCCGGGAATGGAAACACCATATATTTT. The full variable domain, with the rest looked up from reference TRBV5-1 and TRBJ1-3, is KAGVTQTPRYLIKTRGQQVTLSCSPISGHRSVSWYQQTPGQGLQFLFEYFSETQRNKGNFPGRFSGRQFSNSRSEMNVSTLELGDSALYLCASSLAPGNGNTIYFGEGSWLTVV.

The chain carries TRBV7-2 and TRBJ1-1; D might be TRBD1 (6 bases). Germline values: CDR1 SGHTA, CDR2 FQGNSA. This CDR3 has 14 amino acids. V lost 0 bases and J lost 1, with 6 bases in between. CDR3 protein: CASSLARGNTEAFF. Here the CDR3 DNA reads TGTGCCAGCAGCTTAGCCAGGGGGAACACTGAAGCTTTCTTT.

This sequence joins TRBV6-1 and TRBJ2-3; D is uncertain. Between the trimmed V and J ends, which lost 2 bases and 0 bases, there was a span of 9 bases. Germline V gene data show CDR1 as MNHNS and CDR2 as SASEGT. The length of the CDR3 is 15 residues. The CDR3 bases are TGTGCCAGCAGTGAATTGTATTCTAGCACAGATACGCAGTATTTT. Translation gives CASSELYSSTDTQYF.

The chain employs TRBV9 and TRBJ2-5; 9 nucleotides match TRBD2. V trimming: 2 bases; J trimming: 4 bases; junction bases outside the gene matches: 3. This CDR3 has 14 amino acids. The germline gives CDR1 SGDLS, CDR2 YYNGEE. The CDR3 nucleotides read TGTGCCAGCAGCGTCCTAGCGGGACGAGAGACCCAGTACTTC. Translated, it gives CASSVLAGRETQYF.

The chain is built from TRBV19 and TRBJ2-2; the D is unclear. Germline CDR1 is LNHDA and CDR2 is SQIVND (reference sequence). The CDR3 totals 14 residues. V lost 9 bases and J 1 base, leaving 12 bases between the germline ends. The CDR3 DNA reads TGTGCCAGCTTGGACCACCAGAACACCGGGGAGCTGTTTTTT. It translates to CASLDHQNTGELFF.